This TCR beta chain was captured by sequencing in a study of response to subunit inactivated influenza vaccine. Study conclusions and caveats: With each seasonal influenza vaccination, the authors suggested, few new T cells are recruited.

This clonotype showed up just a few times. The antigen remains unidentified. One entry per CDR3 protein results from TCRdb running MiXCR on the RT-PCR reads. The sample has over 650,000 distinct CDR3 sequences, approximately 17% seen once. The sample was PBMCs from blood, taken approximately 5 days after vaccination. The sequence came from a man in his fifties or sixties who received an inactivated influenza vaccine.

CDR3 nucleotide sequence: TGCAGTGCTTACATGGGGGGAGTCTACAATGAGCAGTTCTTC. This translates into CSAYMGGVYNEQFF. The V call is TRBV20-1, the J call TRBJ2-1; a weak D match, TRBD2 (6 bases). In germline, CDR1 is DFQATT, CDR2 SNEGSKA (reference sequence). The CDR3 covers 14 residues. Trimming took off 5 bases at V and 3 bases at J, with 14 bases between the two ends.